This entry lists 27 T cell receptor beta chains sequenced from one sample in a study of blood T cell repertoires in COVID-19. Repertoires were generated with immunoSEQ multiplex PCR, while TCRdb's copy carries only in-frame clones and drops some. The sample records a few hundred thousand clones, 83% being singletons. The specimen was peripheral blood. The source is a woman aged 30 to 39 with COVID-19, enrolled during active disease.

The chain has TRBV28 and TRBJ2-1; no definite D call. This CDR3 region has 17 residues. Between the trimmed V and J ends, which lost 6 bases and 1 base, there was a span of 19 bases. CDR1 and CDR2 from the germline V gene are MDHEN and SYDVKM. The CDR3 DNA sequence: TGTGCCAGCAGCACCCCCCCCCTCGAGCTGTCCTACAATGAGCAGTTCTTC. It specifies CASSTPPLELSYNEQFF.

The chain recombines TRBV2 with TRBJ1-3, with a tentative D call TRBD1 (5 bases). The CDR3 consists of 15 residues. V was trimmed by 3 bases and J by 0 bases, leaving 9 bases between them. Germline assignment: CDR1 SNHLY and CDR2 FYNNEI. The CDR3 DNA sequence: TGTGCCAGCAGTGAGCACAGGAGCTCTGGAAACACCATATATTTT. Translated: CASSEHRSSGNTIYF.

The chain couples TRBV7-9 to TRBJ2-3, with 8 bases matching TRBD1. Germline V gives CDR1 SEHNR, CDR2 FQNEAQ (reference sequence). V shed 4 bases and J 4 bases; nucleotides not matched to a gene: 7. The CDR3 runs to 15 residues. The DNA of the CDR3 is TGTGCCAGCAGCTCCCGGGACAGGTCGGCAGATACGCAGTATTTT. Protein: CASSSRDRSADTQYF. The complete variable domain, with remaining parts taken from reference TRBV7-9 and TRBJ2-3, reads DTGVSQNPRHKITKRGQNVTFRCDPISEHNRLYWYRQTLGQGPEFLTYFQNEAQLEKSRLLSDRFSAERPKGSFSTLEIQRTEQGDSAMYLCASSSRDRSADTQYFGPGTRLTVL.

This clone was seen just once. CDR3 bases: TGTGCCAGTAGTACGGGGGGTGCGGGGCCCCAGCATTTT. Its protein product is CASSTGGAGPQHF. The V and J genes are TRBV19 and TRBJ1-5; perhaps TRBD1 as D (5 bases). CDR1 and CDR2 from the germline V gene are LNHDA and SQIVND (reference sequence). This CDR3 spans 13 amino acids. V dropped 4 bases and J dropped 9 bases, with 13 bases sitting between them.

The chain is built from TRBV5-5 and TRBJ1-1, with D unresolved. The V end lost 4 bases, the J end lost 2 bases, and 12 bases lay between the germline ends. The CDR3 consists of 14 residues. Germline CDR1 reads SGHKS; CDR2 reads YYEKEE (reference sequence). CDR3 in amino acids: CASSPAAGNTEAFF. The CDR3 bases are TGTGCCAGCAGCCCGGCGGCCGGAAACACTGAAGCTTTCTTT.

V gene TRBV6-6 combines with J gene TRBJ2-5, with D hard to call. CDR3 size: 14 residues. CDR1 and CDR2 from the germline V gene are MNHNY and SVGAGI (reference sequence). V was pared by 3 bases and J by 0 bases, with 8 bases between. The CDR3 DNA sequence: TGTGCCAGCAGTTATTCGAGGAACCAAGAGACCCAGTACTTC. Translated, it gives CASSYSRNQETQYF.

This clone was recorded once. In DNA form, the CDR3 reads TGTGCCAGCAGCTTAAGAGGTTCCCTCAGCACAGATACGCAGTATTTT. Amino acids: CASSLRGSLSTDTQYF. The chain recombines TRBV7-2 with TRBJ2-3; no definite D call. The V gene lost 2 bases and the J gene lost 0 bases, with 12 bases spanning the gap. CDR1 and CDR2 (germline): SGHTA, FQGNSA. This CDR3 spans 16 amino acids.

The chain recombines TRBV28 with TRBJ2-7; tentative D call: TRBD2 (5 bases). The CDR3 extends over 14 amino acids. Germline V lookup: CDR1 MDHEN, CDR2 SYDVKM. V was trimmed by 5 bases and J by 3 bases, leaving 14 bases between them. DNA of the CDR3: TGTGCCAGCAGTCCCCAGGAACGGGGCTACGAGCAGTACTTC. It translates to CASSPQERGYEQYF.

The gene calls are TRBV4-3 and TRBJ2-1; TRBD2 aligns across 12 bases. From germline, CDR1 is LGHNA and CDR2 YSLEER. The CDR3 runs to 17 residues. After removal of 4 bases from V and 0 bases from J, the junction contained 4 bases not matched to a gene. The CDR3, as DNA: TGCGCCAGCAGCCCGACTAGCGGGGGTAACTCCTACAATGAGCAGTTCTTC. Encoded protein: CASSPTSGGNSYNEQFF.

This CDR3 reads CASSRIGETAFDNEQFF. In DNA form, the CDR3 reads TGTGCCAGCAGCCGAATTGGCGAGACAGCTTTCGACAATGAGCAGTTCTTC. The rearrangement links TRBV11-2 to TRBJ2-1, with D tentatively TRBD1 (5 bases). Germline V gene lookup returns CDR1 SGHAT and CDR2 FQNNGV. The V and J ends lost 5 bases and 5 bases respectively, with 22 bases between them. The CDR3 loop spans 17 amino acids.

The chain has TRBV6-6 and TRBJ2-3; the D is unclear. Germline V gives CDR1 MNHNY, CDR2 SVGAGI (reference sequence). This CDR3 is built from 13 residues. Trimming removed 2 bases from V and 5 bases from J, with 8 bases in between. The DNA of the CDR3 is TGTGCCAGCAGTTACGCGGTGGGAGATACGCAGTATTTT. Protein sequence: CASSYAVGDTQYF.

The chain uses TRBV2 and TRBJ2-6; the D is unclear. V shed 4 bases and J shed 0 bases, with 10 bases lying between them. The CDR3 contains 16 residues. CDR1 is SNHLY and CDR2 is FYNNEI in the germline V gene. The CDR3 is CASSGWQVSGANVLTF. The CDR3, as DNA: TGTGCCAGCAGTGGCTGGCAGGTCTCTGGGGCCAACGTCCTGACTTTC.

CDR3: CASSIAAGAGANVLTF. CDR3 sequence (DNA): TGTGCCAGTAGTATAGCGGCAGGGGCCGGGGCCAACGTCCTGACTTTC. The rearrangement joins TRBV19 to TRBJ2-6; weak D call: TRBD1 (6 bases). The length of the CDR3 is 16 residues. The germline gives CDR1 LNHDA, CDR2 SQIVND (reference sequence). The germline V and J ends were trimmed by 1 base and 4 bases, with 11 bases remaining between them.

This sequence joins TRBV3-1 (or the pseudogene TRBV3-2) and TRBJ2-4; possible D gene TRBD2, 6 bases. Germline loops: CDR1 LGHDT, CDR2 YNNKEL (reference sequence). The CDR3 is made up of 17 amino acids. Deletions cut 4 bases from V and 0 bases from J, with 16 bases between. The CDR3 here is CASSRGDGGLAKNIQYF. CDR3 coding DNA: TGTGCCAGCAGCCGGGGGGACGGGGGACTAGCCAAAAACATTCAGTACTTC.

V usage is TRBV5-5 and J usage is TRBJ1-6; no reliable D call. The V end lost 0 bases, the J end lost 9 bases, and 13 bases lay between the germline ends. Germline V CDR1 and CDR2: SGHKS, YYEKEE (reference sequence). This CDR3 spans 15 amino acids. CDR3 coding DNA: TGTGCCAGCAGCTTGGGGGCCGATCGTAGTTCACCCCTCCACTTT. Amino acid sequence: CASSLGADRSSPLHF.

This rearrangement joins TRBV6-5 to TRBJ1-1; 7 nucleotides match TRBD1. Trimming at V came to 5 bases and at J to 1 base, leaving 7 bases not matched to a gene. CDR3 size: 15 residues. CDR1 is MNHEY, CDR2 SVGAGI, per germline. The chain's CDR3 is CASSPWDRPNTEAFF. CDR3 coding DNA: TGTGCCAGCAGTCCGTGGGACAGACCGAACACTGAAGCTTTCTTT.

V is TRBV6-1 and J is TRBJ1-1; tentatively, D is TRBD1 (6 bases). Germline V gene lookup returns CDR1 MNHNS and CDR2 SASEGT. The CDR3 has 16 amino acids. V shed 2 bases and J shed 1 base, with 14 bases lying between them. CDR3: CASSEQEGGGNTEAFF. The CDR3 nucleotides read TGTGCCAGCAGTGAACAAGAGGGAGGGGGGAACACTGAAGCTTTCTTT.

This clone was found many times. The chain is built from TRBV7-8 and TRBJ1-4; 8 positions match TRBD1. Germline V lookup: CDR1 SGHVS, CDR2 FQNEAQ. The CDR3 runs to 14 residues. Losses at the gene ends were 5 bases for V and 7 bases for J; bases not matched to a gene: 6. CDR3 bases: TGTGCCAGCAGCGCACGGACAGGGCTTGAAAAACTGTTTTTT. Its translation is CASSARTGLEKLFF.

The chain carries TRBV7-9 and TRBJ2-7; D is perhaps TRBD1 (6 bases). Per the germline V gene, CDR1 is SEHNR and CDR2 is FQNEAQ (reference sequence). Trimming pared 3 bases from V and 3 bases from J, leaving 27 bases between. The CDR3 contains 19 residues. The CDR3 region is CASSFDFTNGQGNIYEQYF. The CDR3 DNA follows: TGTGCCAGCAGCTTCGACTTTACGAACGGGCAGGGGAATATCTACGAGCAGTACTTC.

V gene TRBV18 combines with J gene TRBJ2-1; TRBD2 agrees at 8 bases. The V and J ends lost 3 bases and 7 bases, in that order; junction bases with no gene match: 2. The germline gives CDR1 KGHSH, CDR2 LQKENI. This CDR3 is 13 amino acids long. Here the CDR3 reads CASSPSGINEQFF. For the CDR3, the DNA is TGTGCCAGCTCACCTAGCGGGATAAATGAGCAGTTCTTC.

The chain employs TRBV30 and TRBJ1-1; 7 nucleotides match TRBD1. Per germline, CDR1 GTSNPN and CDR2 SVGIG (reference sequence). This CDR3 comprises 13 residues. Unmatched junction bases numbered 1, after V lost 2 bases and J lost 1 base. CDR3 region: CAWSTGENTEAFF. DNA of the CDR3: TGTGCCTGGAGTACAGGGGAGAACACTGAAGCTTTCTTT.

The J gene is TRBJ2-1, the V gene TRBV7-9; TRBD2 matches 12 bases. The germline V gene has CDR1 SEHNR and CDR2 FQNEAQ (reference sequence). Trimming took 4 bases from V and 11 from J; bases not matched to a gene: 9. This CDR3 spans 15 amino acids. The CDR3 bases are TGTGCCAGCAGCTCAGGACTAGCGGGACTGGCTAAGCAGTTCTTC. This gives the protein CASSSGLAGLAKQFF.

The chain is built from TRBV5-5 and TRBJ1-3, with 10 bases fitting TRBD1. CDR3 length: 16 residues. The junction had 6 bases not matched to a gene; V was cut back by 4 bases and J by 2 bases. CDR1 and CDR2 (germline): SGHKS, YYEKEE (reference sequence). CDR3 residues: CASSPLGQGAGNTIYF. The CDR3 DNA reads as TGTGCCAGCAGCCCACTCGGACAGGGGGCTGGAAACACCATATATTTT.

V gene TRBV5-4 combines with J gene TRBJ2-7; 9 positions agree with TRBD1. Germline V CDR1 and CDR2: SGHNT, YYREEE (reference sequence). CDR3 size: 15 residues. The V gene end was trimmed by 0 bases and the J gene end by 6 bases; junction bases not matched to a gene: 7. This CDR3 reads CASSLARDRVSEQYF. The CDR3 DNA sequence: TGTGCCAGCAGCTTGGCCCGGGACAGGGTTTCCGAGCAGTACTTC.

V is TRBV15 and J is TRBJ1-2, with D possibly being TRBD1 (6 bases). Germline values: CDR1 LNHNV, CDR2 YYDKDF (reference sequence). The V gene lost 4 bases and the J gene lost 7 bases, with 7 bases spanning the gap. This CDR3 contains 11 residues. CDR3 bases: TGTGCCACCAGCACCAGGGGTGGCTACACCTTC. Encoded protein: CATSTRGGYTF.

The rearrangement uses TRBV19 and TRBJ1-4; a possible D gene is TRBD1 (6 bases). Germline CDR1 reads LNHDA; CDR2 reads SQIVND (reference sequence). V was cut by 3 bases and J by 0 bases, with 17 bases left in between. The length of the CDR3 is 18 residues. The CDR3 sequence: CASSIPTGILATNEKLFF. The CDR3 coding sequence is TGTGCCAGTAGTATCCCGACAGGCATCCTGGCAACTAATGAAAAACTGTTTTTT.

The chain combines TRBV2 with TRBJ2-4, with D tentatively TRBD2 (6 bases). Germline values: CDR1 SNHLY, CDR2 FYNNEI. The CDR3 extends over 14 amino acids. The germline V and J ends were trimmed by 3 bases and 5 bases, with 11 bases remaining between them. The CDR3 loop reads CASSEGGSENIQYF. For the CDR3, the DNA is TGTGCCAGCAGTGAGGGAGGTAGTGAAAACATTCAGTACTTC. Together with reference TRBV2 and TRBJ2-4, the CDR3 gives the full variable domain: EPEVTQTPSHQVTQMGQEVILRCVPISNHLYFYWYRQILGQKVEFLVSFYNNEISEKSEIFDDQFSVERPDGSNFTLKIRSTKLEDSAMYFCASSEGGSENIQYFGAGTRLSVL.